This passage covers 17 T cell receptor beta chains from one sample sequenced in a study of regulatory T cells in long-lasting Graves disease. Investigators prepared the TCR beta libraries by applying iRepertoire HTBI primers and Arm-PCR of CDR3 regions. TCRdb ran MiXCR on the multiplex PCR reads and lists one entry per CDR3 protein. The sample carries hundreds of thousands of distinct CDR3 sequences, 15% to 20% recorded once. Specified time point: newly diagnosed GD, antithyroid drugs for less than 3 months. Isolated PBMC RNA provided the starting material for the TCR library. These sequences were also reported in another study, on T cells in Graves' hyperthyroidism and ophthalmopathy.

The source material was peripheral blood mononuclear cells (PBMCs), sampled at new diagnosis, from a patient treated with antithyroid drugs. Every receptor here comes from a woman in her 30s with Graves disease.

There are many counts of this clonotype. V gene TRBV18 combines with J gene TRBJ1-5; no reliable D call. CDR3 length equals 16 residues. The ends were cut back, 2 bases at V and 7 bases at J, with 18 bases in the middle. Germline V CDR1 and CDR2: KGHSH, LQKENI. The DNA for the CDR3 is TGTGCCAGCTCACCAGCGTCGATCTCGGGATCCCAGCCCCAGCATTTT. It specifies CASSPASISGSQPQHF.

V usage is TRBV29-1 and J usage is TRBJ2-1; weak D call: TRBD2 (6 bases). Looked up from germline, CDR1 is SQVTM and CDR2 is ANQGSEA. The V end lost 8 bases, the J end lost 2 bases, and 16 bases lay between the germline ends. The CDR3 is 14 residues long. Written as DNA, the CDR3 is TGCAGCCTAGGGCCGGCGGGGACCTACAATGAGCAGTTCTTC. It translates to CSLGPAGTYNEQFF.

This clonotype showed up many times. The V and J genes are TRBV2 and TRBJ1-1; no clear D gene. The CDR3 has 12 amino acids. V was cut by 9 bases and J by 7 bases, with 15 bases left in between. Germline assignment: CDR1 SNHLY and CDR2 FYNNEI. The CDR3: CASKDRLLEAFF. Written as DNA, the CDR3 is TGTGCCAGTAAGGACCGGCTACTTGAAGCTTTCTTT.

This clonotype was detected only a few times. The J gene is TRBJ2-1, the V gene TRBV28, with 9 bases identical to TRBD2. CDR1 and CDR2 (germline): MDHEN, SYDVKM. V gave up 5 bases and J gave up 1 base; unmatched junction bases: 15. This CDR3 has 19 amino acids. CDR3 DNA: TGTGCCAGCAGTGGTTGGCTAGCGGGAAGCGACCTATCCTACAATGAGCAGTTCTTC. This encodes CASSGWLAGSDLSYNEQFF.

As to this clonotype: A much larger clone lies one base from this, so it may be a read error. The CDR3 coding sequence is TGTGCCAGTACCGGACAGGGACATCAGCCCCGGCATTTT. The encoded protein is CASTGQGHQPRHF. J is TRBJ1-5 and V is TRBV19; 8 positions agree with TRBD1. Germline loops: CDR1 LNHDA, CDR2 SQIVND (reference sequence). This CDR3 contains 13 residues.

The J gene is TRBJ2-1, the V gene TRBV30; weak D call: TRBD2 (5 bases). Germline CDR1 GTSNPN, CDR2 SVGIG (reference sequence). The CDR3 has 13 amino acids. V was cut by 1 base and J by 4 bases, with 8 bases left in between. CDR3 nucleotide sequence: TGTGCCTGGAGTGGAGGGAGATACAATGAGCAGTTCTTC. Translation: CAWSGGRYNEQFF. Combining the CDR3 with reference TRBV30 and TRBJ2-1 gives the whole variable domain SQTIHQWPATLVQPVGSPLSLECTVEGTSNPNLYWYRQAAGRGLQLLFYSVGIGQISSEVPQNLSASRPQDRQFILSSKKLLLSDSGFYLCAWSGGRYNEQFFGPGTRLTVL.

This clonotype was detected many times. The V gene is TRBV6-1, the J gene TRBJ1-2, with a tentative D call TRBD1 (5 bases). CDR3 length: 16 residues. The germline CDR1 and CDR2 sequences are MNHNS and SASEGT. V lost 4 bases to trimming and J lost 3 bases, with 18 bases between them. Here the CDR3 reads CASSGRDPGLDYGYTF. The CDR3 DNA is TGTGCCAGCAGTGGCCGGGACCCTGGTCTGGACTATGGCTACACCTTC.

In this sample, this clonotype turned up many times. The CDR3, as DNA: TGCAGTGCTAGAGAGGACAGGGCTGAAGCTTTCTTT. It yields the protein CSAREDRAEAFF. This chain connects TRBV20-1 to TRBJ1-1; 8 nucleotides align to TRBD1. CDR3 size: 12 residues. The germline gives CDR1 DFQATT, CDR2 SNEGSKA (reference sequence). The ends lost 0 bases at V and 6 bases at J; junction bases unmatched: 0.

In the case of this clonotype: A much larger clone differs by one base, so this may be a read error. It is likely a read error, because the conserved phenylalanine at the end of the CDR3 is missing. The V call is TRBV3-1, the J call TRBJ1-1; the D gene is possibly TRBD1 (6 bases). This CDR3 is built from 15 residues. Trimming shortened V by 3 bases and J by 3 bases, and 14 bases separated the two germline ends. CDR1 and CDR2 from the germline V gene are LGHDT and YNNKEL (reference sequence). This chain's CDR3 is CASSQATGSYTEAFL. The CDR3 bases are TGTGCCAGCAGCCAGGCCACAGGGTCGTACACTGAAGCTTTCCTT.

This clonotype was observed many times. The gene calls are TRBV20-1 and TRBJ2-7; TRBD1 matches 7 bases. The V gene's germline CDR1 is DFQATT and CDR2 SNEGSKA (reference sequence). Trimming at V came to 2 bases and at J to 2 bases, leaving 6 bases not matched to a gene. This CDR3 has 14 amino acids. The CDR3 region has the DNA TGCAGTGCTAGACCAGCCGGGACAGCCTACGAGCAGTACTTC. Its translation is CSARPAGTAYEQYF.

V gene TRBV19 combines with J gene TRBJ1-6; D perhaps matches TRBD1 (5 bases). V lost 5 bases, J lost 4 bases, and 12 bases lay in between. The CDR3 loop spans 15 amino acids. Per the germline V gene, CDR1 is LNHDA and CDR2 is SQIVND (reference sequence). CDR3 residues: CASSADQGYNSPLHF. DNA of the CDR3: TGTGCCAGTAGTGCCGACCAGGGATATAATTCACCCCTCCACTTT.

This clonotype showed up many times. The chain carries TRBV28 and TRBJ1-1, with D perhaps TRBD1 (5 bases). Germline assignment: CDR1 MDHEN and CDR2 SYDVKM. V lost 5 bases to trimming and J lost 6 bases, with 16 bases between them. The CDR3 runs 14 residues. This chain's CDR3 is CASSTGGKAAEAFF. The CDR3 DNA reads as TGTGCCAGCAGTACGGGGGGGAAGGCCGCTGAAGCTTTCTTT.

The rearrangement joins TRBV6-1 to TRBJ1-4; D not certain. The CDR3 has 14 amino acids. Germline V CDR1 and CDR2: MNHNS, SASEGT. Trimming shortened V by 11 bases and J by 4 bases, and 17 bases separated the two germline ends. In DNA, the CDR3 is TGTGCCTCAACCCCAGGACCGCGTAATGAAAAACTGTTTTTT. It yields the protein CASTPGPRNEKLFF.

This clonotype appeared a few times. The CDR3 loop reads CASSGRAGGDYEQYF. CDR3 sequence (DNA): TGTGCCAGCAGTGGGAGAGCGGGGGGAGACTACGAGCAGTACTTC. This chain connects TRBV6-2 or TRBV6-3 to TRBJ2-7, with 9 nucleotides matching TRBD2. The J segment lost 3 bases and the V segment lost 5 bases, leaving 8 bases of the junction unmatched. CDR3 length equals 15 residues. Germline lookup yields CDR1 MNHEY and CDR2 SVGEGT.

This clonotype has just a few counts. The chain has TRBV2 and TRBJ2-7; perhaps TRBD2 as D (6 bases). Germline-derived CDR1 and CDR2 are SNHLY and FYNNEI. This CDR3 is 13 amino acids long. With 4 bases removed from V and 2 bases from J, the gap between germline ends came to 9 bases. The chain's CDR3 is CASSATSTYEQYF. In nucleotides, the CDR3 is TGTGCCAGCAGTGCGACTAGTACCTACGAGCAGTACTTC.

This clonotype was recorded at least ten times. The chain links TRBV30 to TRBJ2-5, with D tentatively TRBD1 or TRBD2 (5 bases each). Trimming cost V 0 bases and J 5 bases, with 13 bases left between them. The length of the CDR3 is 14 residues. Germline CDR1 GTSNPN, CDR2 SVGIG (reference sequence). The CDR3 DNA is TGTGCCTGGAGTGTACCTTGGGGGAGTGAGACCCAGTACTTC. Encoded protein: CAWSVPWGSETQYF.

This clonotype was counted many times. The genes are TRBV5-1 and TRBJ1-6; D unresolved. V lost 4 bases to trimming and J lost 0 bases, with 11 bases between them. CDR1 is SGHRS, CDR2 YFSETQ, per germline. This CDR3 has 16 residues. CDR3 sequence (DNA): TGCGCCAGCAGCGGCGGGATCAGCTCCTATAATTCACCCCTCCACTTT. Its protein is CASSGGISSYNSPLHF.